This T cell receptor (beta chain) came from a study of blood T cell repertoires in COVID-19. About the study: Italy, Spain and the United States were the sources of the convalescent and acute COVID-19 samples.

The CDR3 contains 13 residues. Losses at the gene ends were 6 bases for V and 7 bases for J; bases not matched to a gene: 5. Germline V lookup: CDR1 SNHLY, CDR2 FYNNEI. Per the original methods: Estimation of nucleated cell counts relied on the amplification of reference gene primers. Here immunoSEQ multiplex PCR was the method, and the copy in TCRdb shows in-frame clones only, minus some. V and J calls and clone size come straight from that table; D and trimming were deduced from the DNA. The sample lists 150,000 to 200,000 clones; around 80% were seen once. Participants were aged about 18 to 90 years, lived in 24 US areas, and enrolled virtually. Recovered participants had two consecutive negative NP/OP PCR tests, healthcare professional clearance, or symptom resolution.

The V gene is TRBV2, the J gene TRBJ2-1; 8 positions agree with TRBD2. The TCR sequence derives from a woman aged 55-75 years who had recovered from COVID-19. Sequencing used PBMCs or T cells enriched from blood (not recorded which). The CDR3 here is CASRAGTSNEQFF. In nucleotides, the CDR3 is TGTGCCAGCAGGGCCGGGACTAGTAATGAGCAGTTCTTC.